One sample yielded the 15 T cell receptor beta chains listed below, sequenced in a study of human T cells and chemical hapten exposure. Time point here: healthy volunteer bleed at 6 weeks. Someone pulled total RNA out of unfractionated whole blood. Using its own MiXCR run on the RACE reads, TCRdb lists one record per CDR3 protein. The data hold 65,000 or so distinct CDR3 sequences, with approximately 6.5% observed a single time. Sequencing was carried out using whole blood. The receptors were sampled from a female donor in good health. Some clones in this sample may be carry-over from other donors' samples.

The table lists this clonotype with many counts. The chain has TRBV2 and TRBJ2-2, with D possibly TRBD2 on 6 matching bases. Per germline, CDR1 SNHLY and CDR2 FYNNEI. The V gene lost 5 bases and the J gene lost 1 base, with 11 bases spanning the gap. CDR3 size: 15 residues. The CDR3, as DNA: TGTGCCAGCAGTCTGAACGGGAGGAACACCGGGGAGCTGTTTTTT. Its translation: CASSLNGRNTGELFF.

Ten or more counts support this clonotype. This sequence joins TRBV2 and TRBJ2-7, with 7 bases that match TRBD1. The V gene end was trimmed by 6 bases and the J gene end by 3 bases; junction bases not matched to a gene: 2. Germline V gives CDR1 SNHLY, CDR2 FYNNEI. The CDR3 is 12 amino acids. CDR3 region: CASRQGIYEQYF. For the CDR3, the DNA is TGTGCCAGCAGACAGGGGATCTACGAGCAGTACTTC.

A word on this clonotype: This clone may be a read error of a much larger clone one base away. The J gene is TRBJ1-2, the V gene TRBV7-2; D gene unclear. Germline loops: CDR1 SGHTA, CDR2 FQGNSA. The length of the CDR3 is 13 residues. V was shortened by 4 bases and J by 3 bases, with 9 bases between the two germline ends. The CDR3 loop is CASSSILDYGYTF. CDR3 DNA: TGTGCCAGCAGCTCAATTTTGGACTATGGCTACACCTTC.

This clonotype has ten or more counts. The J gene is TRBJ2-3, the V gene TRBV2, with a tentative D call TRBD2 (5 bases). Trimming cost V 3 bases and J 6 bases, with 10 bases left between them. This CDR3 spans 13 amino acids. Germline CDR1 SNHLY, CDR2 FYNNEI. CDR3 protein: CASSELALDTQYF. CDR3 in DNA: TGTGCCAGCAGTGAGCTAGCTCTGGATACGCAGTATTTT.

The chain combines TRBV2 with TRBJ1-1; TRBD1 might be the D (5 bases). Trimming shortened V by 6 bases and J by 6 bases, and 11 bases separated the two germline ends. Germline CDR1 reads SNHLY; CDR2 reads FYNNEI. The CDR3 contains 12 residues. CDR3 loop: CASRAGTPEAFF. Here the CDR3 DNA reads TGTGCCAGCAGGGCCGGGACCCCTGAAGCTTTCTTT.

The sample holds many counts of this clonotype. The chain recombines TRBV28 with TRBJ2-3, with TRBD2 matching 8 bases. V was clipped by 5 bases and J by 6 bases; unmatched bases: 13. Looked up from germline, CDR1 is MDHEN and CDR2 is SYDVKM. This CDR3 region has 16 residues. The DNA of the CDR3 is TGTGCCAGCAGTCTTAGCGAAATAGCGGGAATTGATACGCAGTATTTT. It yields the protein CASSLSEIAGIDTQYF.

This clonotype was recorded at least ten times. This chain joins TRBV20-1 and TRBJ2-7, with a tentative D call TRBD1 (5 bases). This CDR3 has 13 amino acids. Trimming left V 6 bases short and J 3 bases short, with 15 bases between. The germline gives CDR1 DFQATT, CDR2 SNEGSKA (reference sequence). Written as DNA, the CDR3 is TGCAGTGCCTCATTGACAGAGAACTACGAGCAGTACTTC. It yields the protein CSASLTENYEQYF.

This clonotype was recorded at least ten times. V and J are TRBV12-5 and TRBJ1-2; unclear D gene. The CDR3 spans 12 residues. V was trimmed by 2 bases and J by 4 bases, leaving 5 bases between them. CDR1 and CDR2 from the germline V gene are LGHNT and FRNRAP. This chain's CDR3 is CASGLTVYGYTF. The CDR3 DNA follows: TGTGCTAGTGGTTTGACAGTCTATGGCTACACCTTC.

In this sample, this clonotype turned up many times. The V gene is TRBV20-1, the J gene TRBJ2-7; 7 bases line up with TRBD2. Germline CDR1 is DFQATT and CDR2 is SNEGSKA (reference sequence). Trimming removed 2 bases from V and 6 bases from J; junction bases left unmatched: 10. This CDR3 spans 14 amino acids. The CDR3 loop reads CSARLRLAAFEQYF. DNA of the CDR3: TGCAGTGCTAGACTACGGCTAGCGGCCTTCGAGCAGTACTTC.

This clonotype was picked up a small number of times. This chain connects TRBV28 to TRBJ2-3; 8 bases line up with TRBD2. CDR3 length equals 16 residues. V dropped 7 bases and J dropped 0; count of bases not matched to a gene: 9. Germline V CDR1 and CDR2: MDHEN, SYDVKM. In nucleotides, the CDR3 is TGTGCCAGCACCCTTGGTGGCGGGGGGAGCACAGATACGCAGTATTTT. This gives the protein CASTLGGGGSTDTQYF.

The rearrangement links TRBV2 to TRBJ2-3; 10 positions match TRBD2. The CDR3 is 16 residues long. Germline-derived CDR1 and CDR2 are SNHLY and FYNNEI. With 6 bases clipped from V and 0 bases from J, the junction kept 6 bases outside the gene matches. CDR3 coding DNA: TGTGCCAGCAGACTAGGACTAGCGGCTAGCACAGATACGCAGTATTTT. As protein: CASRLGLAASTDTQYF.

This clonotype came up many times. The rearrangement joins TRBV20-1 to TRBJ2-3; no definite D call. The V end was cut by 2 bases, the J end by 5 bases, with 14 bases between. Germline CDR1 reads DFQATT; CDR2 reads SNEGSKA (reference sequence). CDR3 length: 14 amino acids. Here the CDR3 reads CSARSRNAVDTQYF. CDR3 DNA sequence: TGCAGTGCTAGATCCAGGAATGCAGTAGATACGCAGTATTTT.

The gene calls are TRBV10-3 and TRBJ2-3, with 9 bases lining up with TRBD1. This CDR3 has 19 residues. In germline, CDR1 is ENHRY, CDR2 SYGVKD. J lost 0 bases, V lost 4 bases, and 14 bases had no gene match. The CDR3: CAISVPPGQGSASTDTQYF. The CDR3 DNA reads TGTGCCATCAGTGTTCCCCCGGGACAGGGAAGTGCTAGCACAGATACGCAGTATTTT.

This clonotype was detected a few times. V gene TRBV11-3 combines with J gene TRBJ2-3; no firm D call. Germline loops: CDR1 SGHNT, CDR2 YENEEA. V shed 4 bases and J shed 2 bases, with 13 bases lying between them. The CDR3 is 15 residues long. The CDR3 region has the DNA TGTGCCAGCAGCTCACTGATGGCCGCCACAGATACGCAGTATTTT. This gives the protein CASSSLMAATDTQYF.

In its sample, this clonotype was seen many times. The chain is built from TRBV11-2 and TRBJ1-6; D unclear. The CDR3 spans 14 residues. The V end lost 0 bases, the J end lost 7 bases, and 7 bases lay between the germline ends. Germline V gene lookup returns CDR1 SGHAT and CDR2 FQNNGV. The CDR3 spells CASSLDAGNSPLHF. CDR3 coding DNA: TGTGCCAGCAGCTTAGATGCGGGGAATTCACCCCTCCACTTT.